In this sample, the clone carrying this TCR beta chain turned up many times. No antigen is known for it. This CDR3 contains 12 residues. The V gene's germline CDR1 is LNHDA and CDR2 SQIVND (reference sequence). The V gene lost 5 bases and the J gene lost 6 bases, with 5 bases spanning the gap. Quantitative molecular-barcoded 5'-RACE generated the TCR beta libraries. TCRdb reprocessed the 5' RACE reads with MiXCR, giving one entry per CDR3 protein. The repertoire holds 200,000 to 300,000 distinct CDR3 sequences, with around 9.2% as singletons. The sample is drawn from a study of CD8 T cells in ankylosing spondylitis. Study conclusions and caveats: With a CD8+ phenotype, disease-linked clones were relatively rare in peripheral blood. Characteristic, it appeared, of ankylosing spondylitis blood was a TCR beta motif of eight or nine highly homologous variants. A subset of motif variants has previously been described in the synovial fluid and blood of reactive arthritis.

The sequencing sample was made of blood, either unsorted or a sorted T cell fraction (not recorded which). This TCR was sampled from a male donor with ankylosing spondylitis or in good health (not recorded which). This chain links TRBV19 with TRBJ1-6; D ambiguous. CDR3 residues: CASSDRNSPLHF. The CDR3 nucleotides read TGTGCCAGTAGTGACCGTAATTCACCCCTCCACTTT.